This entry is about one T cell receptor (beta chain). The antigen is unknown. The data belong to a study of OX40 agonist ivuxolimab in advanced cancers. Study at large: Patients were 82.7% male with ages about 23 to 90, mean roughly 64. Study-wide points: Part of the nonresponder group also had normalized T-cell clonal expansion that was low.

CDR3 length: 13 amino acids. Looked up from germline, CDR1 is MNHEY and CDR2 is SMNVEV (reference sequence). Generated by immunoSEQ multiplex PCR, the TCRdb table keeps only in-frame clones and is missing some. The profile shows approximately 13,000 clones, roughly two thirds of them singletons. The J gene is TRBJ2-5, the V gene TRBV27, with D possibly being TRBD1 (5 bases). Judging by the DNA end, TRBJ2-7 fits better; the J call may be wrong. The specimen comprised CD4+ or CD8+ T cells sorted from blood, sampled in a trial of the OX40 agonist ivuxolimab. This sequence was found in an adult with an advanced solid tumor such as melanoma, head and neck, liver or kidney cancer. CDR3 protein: CASGAQVVDEQYF. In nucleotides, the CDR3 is TGTGCCAGTGGGGCTCAAGTCGTAGACGAGCAGTACTTC.